What follows describes a single T cell receptor beta chain. The CDR3 spans 14 residues. In germline, CDR1 is LNHNV, CDR2 YYDKDF (reference sequence). V shed 1 base and J 4 bases; nucleotides not matched to a gene: 3. The data were obtained in a study of blood T cell repertoires in COVID-19. Seattle's enrolled individuals joined amid active infection and were then monitored longitudinally. Sequencing was performed with immunoSEQ multiplex PCR; in TCRdb, only in-frame clones are kept and a portion is missing. There are around 100,000 clones in the sample; roughly 79% occur only once, and 4% to 6% lies in the top ten.

Material for sequencing was peripheral blood. This clonotype was obtained from an older man with COVID-19, enrolled during active disease. V usage is TRBV15 and J usage is TRBJ1-1; 7 bases agree with TRBD1. CDR3 bases: TGTGCCACCAGCAGAGGGGGACAGCCCACTGAAGCTTTCTTT. Protein sequence: CATSRGGQPTEAFF. The full variable domain, with the rest looked up from reference TRBV15 and TRBJ1-1, is DAMVIQNPRYQVTQFGKPVTLSCSQTLNHNVMYWYQQKSSQAPKLLFHYYDKDFNNEADTPDNFQSRRPNTSFCFLDIRSPGLGDTAMYLCATSRGGQPTEAFFGQGTRLTVV.